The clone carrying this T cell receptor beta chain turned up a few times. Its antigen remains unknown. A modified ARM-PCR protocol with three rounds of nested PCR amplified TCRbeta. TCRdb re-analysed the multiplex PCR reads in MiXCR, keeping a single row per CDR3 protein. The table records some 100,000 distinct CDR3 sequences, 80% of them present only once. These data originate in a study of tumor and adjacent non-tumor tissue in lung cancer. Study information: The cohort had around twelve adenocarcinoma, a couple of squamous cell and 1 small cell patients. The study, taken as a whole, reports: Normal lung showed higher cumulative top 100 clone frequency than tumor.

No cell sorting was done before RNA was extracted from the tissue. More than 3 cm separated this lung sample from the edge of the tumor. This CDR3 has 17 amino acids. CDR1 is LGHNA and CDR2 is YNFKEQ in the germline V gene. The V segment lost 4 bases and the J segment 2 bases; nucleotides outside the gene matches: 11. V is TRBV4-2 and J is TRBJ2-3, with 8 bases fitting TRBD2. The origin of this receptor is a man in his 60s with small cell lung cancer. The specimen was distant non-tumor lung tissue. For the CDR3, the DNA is TGTGCCAGCAGCCCCGGACTAGCTGGGGGGTTCACAGATACGCAGTATTTT. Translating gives CASSPGLAGGFTDTQYF.